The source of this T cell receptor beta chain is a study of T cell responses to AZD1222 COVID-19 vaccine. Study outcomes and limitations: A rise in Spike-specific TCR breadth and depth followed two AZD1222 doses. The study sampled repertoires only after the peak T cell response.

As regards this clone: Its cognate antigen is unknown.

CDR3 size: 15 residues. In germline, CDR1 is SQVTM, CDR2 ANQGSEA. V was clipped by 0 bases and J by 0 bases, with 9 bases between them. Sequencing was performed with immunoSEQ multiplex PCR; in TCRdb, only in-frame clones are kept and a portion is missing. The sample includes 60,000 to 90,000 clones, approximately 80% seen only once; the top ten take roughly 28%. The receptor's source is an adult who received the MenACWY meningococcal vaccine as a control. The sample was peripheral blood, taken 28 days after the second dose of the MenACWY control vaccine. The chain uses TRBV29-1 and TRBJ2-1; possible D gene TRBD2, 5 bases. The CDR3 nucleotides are TGCAGCGTTGAAGAAGACTATAGCTCCTACAATGAGCAGTTCTTC. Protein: CSVEEDYSSYNEQFF.